This T cell receptor beta chain was captured in a study of blood T cell repertoires in COVID-19. Study-level information: The cDNA or gDNA used as material had been derived from T cells, B-cell-depleted T cells, or PBMCs.

Trimming removed 5 bases from V and 2 bases from J, with 15 bases in between. Germline values: CDR1 SGHNT, CDR2 YENEEA. This CDR3 is 15 amino acids long. Method: immunoSEQ multiplex PCR; TCRdb's copy keeps in-frame clones and lacks some. The sample lists 200,000 to 250,000 clones; 86% were seen once. This sequence joins TRBV11-3 and TRBJ2-5; D is perhaps TRBD1 (7 bases). This TCR was sampled from a man aged 55 to 70 with acute or convalescent COVID-19. The sample comprised peripheral blood. The DNA of the CDR3 is TGTGCCAGCAGCCCCTCTCAGGGGGGACAAGAGACCCAGTACTTC. This translates into CASSPSQGGQETQYF.